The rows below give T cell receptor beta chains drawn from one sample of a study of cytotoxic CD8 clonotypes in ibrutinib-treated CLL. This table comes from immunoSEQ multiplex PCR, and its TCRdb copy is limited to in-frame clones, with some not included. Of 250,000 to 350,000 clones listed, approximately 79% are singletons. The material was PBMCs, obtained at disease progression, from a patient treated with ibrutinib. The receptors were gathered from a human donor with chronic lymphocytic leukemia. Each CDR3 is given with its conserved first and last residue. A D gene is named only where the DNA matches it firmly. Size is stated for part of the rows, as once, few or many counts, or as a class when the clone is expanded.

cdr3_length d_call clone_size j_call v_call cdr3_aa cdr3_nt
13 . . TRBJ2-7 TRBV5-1 CASSPTGVLEQYF TGCGCCAGCAGCCCCACAGGAGTCCTCGAGCAGTACTTC
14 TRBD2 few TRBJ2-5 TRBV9 CASSVSGKQVTQYF TGTGCCAGCAGCGTTAGCGGGAAGCAGGTGACCCAGTACTTC
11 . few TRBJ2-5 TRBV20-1 CSARIFETQYF TGCAGTGCTAGGATTTTCGAGACCCAGTACTTC
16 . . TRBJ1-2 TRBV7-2 CASSETPGGSGYGYTF TGTGCCAGCAGCGAAACCCCCGGGGGATCAGGCTATGGCTACACCTTC
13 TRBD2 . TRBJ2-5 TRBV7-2 CASSSGLRETQYF TGTGCCAGCAGCTCGGGACTACGGGAGACCCAGTACTTC
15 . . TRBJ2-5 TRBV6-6 CASSNSDQGGETQYF TGTGCCAGCAGTAACTCCGACCAGGGGGGGGAGACCCAGTACTTC
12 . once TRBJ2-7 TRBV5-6 CASSTNSYEQYF TGTGCCAGCAGCACGAACTCCTACGAGCAGTACTTC
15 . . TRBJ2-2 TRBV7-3 CASSEGRVGTGELFF TGTGCCAGCAGCGAAGGCAGGGTTGGCACCGGGGAGCTGTTTTTT
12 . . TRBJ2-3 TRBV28 CASRGWTDTQYF TGTGCCAGCAGGGGATGGACAGATACGCAGTATTTT
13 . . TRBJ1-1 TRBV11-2 CASSFLLGTEAFF TGTGCCAGCAGTTTTTTATTGGGGACTGAAGCTTTCTTT
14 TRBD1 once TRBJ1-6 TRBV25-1 CATTRDRGNSPLHF TGTGCCACTACCCGGGACAGGGGTAATTCACCCCTCCACTTT
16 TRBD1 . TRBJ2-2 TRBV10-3 CAISESGTGGTGELFF TGTGCCATCAGTGAGTCGGGGACAGGGGGCACCGGGGAGCTGTTTTTT
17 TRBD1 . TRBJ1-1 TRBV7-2 CASSPRGQGGGRTEAFF TGTGCCAGCAGCCCACGTGGACAGGGTGGTGGTCGAACTGAAGCTTTCTTT
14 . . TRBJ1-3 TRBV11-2 CASSFFFSGNTIYF TGTGCCAGCAGCTTTTTTTTCTCTGGAAACACCATATATTTT
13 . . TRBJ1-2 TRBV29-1 CSVDVGTNYGYTF TGCAGCGTTGACGTGGGTACTAACTATGGCTACACCTTC
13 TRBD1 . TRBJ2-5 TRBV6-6 CASSNRGPETQYF TGTGCCAGCAGTAACAGGGGGCCGGAGACCCAGTACTTC
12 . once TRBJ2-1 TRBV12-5 CASGWTTNEQFF TGTGCTAGTGGTTGGACTACTAATGAGCAGTTCTTC
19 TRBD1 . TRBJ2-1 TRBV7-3 CASSFHGWAGTGTYNEQFF TGTGCCAGCAGCTTTCATGGGTGGGCCGGGACAGGGACCTACAATGAGCAGTTCTTC
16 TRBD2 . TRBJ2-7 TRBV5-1 CASSLKGASGRNEQYF TGCGCCAGCAGCCTCAAGGGGGCTAGCGGGAGAAACGAGCAGTACTTC
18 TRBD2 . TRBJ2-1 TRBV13 CASSQLGTSGGPSDEQFF TGTGCCAGCAGCCAACTCGGGACTAGCGGGGGGCCTAGCGATGAGCAGTTCTTC